The sequence of this T cell receptor (beta chain) was determined in a study of blood T cell repertoires in COVID-19. Clinical history reported by participants formed the basis on which cohorts were assigned. The CDR3 totals 16 residues. CDR1 is SGHRS, CDR2 YFSETQ, per germline. V was shortened by 3 bases and J by 0 bases, with 13 bases between the two germline ends. In the original analysis: Estimates of nucleated cell counts were drawn from the amplification of reference gene primers. Here immunoSEQ multiplex PCR was the method, and the copy in TCRdb shows in-frame clones only, minus some. Clonal size and the V and J genes are those of that table, whereas D and trimming came from the DNA. The data contain 400,000 to 500,000 clones, approximately 91% of them singletons.

Sample: PBMCs or T cells enriched from blood (not recorded which). This receptor was obtained from a woman aged 18-30 years who had been exposed to COVID-19. The chain links TRBV5-1 to TRBJ2-1, with a possible D match to TRBD2 (5 bases). This CDR3 reads CASSSTAGSSYNEQFF. The CDR3 DNA follows: TGCGCCAGCAGCTCCACGGCGGGTTCCTCCTACAATGAGCAGTTCTTC. Complete variable domain (other parts from reference TRBV5-1 and TRBJ2-1): KAGVTQTPRYLIKTRGQQVTLSCSPISGHRSVSWYQQTPGQGLQFLFEYFSETQRNKGNFPGRFSGRQFSNSRSEMNVSTLELGDSALYLCASSSTAGSSYNEQFFGPGTRLTVL.